These 17 T cell receptor beta chains were all obtained from the same sample, sequenced in a study of regulatory T cells in long-lasting Graves disease. The time point here: persistent/refractory GD, antithyroid drugs over 5 years with positive TRAb. From PBMCs, RNA was extracted and then used to make the TCR library. In building TCR beta libraries, iRepertoire HTBI primers were used together with Arm-PCR of CDR3 regions. TCRdb re-derived calls from the multiplex PCR reads in MiXCR, one entry per CDR3 protein. This table holds 420,000 or so distinct CDR3 sequences, less than 25% found once. The material sequenced was peripheral blood mononuclear cells (PBMCs), taken when the disease was refractory, from a patient treated with antithyroid drugs. The origin of the receptors is a female donor with Graves disease.

This clonotype came up many times. V and J are TRBV6-1 and TRBJ2-7; D perhaps matches TRBD2 (5 bases). The CDR3 contains 14 residues. The germline V gene has CDR1 MNHNS and CDR2 SASEGT. V lost 2 bases and J 3 bases, leaving 11 bases between the germline ends. The CDR3 DNA reads TGTGCCAGCAGTGAAAGGCCGGGGATCTACGAGCAGTACTTC. This codes for CASSERPGIYEQYF.

Only a few counts were recorded for this clonotype. This chain links TRBV29-1 with TRBJ1-1; the D is unclear. V lost 4 bases, J lost 4 bases, and 13 bases lay in between. The CDR3 spans 13 residues. The germline CDR1 and CDR2 sequences are SQVTM and ANQGSEA. Here the CDR3 reads CSVANRWSTEAFF. The CDR3 nucleotides are TGCAGCGTTGCTAATAGATGGAGCACTGAAGCTTTCTTT.

The V gene is TRBV24-1, the J gene TRBJ1-1; TRBD1 aligns across 10 bases. The ends lost 8 bases at V and 1 base at J; junction bases unmatched: 3. CDR1 is KGHDR, CDR2 SFDVKD, per germline. The CDR3 length is 14 residues. The CDR3 here is CATMGQGKNTEAFF. CDR3 bases: TGTGCCACCATGGGACAGGGGAAGAACACTGAAGCTTTCTTT.

This chain uses TRBV28 with TRBJ1-5; D possibly corresponds to TRBD1 (5 bases). This CDR3 is 15 amino acids long. Trimming cost V 6 bases and J 6 bases, with 18 bases left between them. Germline V gene sequence: CDR1 MDHEN, CDR2 SYDVKM. The CDR3 sequence is CASSLMAERGQPQHF. The CDR3 DNA reads TGTGCCAGCAGCCTCATGGCCGAGAGGGGTCAGCCCCAGCATTTT.

In this sample, this clonotype turned up many times. The chain employs TRBV29-1 and TRBJ1-2; TRBD1 is a possible D gene (6 bases). Per germline, CDR1 SQVTM and CDR2 ANQGSEA. There are 12 residues in the CDR3. V was clipped by 4 bases and J by 1 base, with 7 bases between them. The CDR3 region has the DNA TGCAGCGTTGGGGACAATAACTATGGCTACACCTTC. Translation: CSVGDNNYGYTF.

This clonotype was seen repeatedly, ten times or more. The V gene is TRBV28, the J gene TRBJ2-4; 7 nucleotides agree with TRBD1. The V and J ends lost 5 bases and 1 base, in that order; junction bases with no gene match: 8. In germline, CDR1 is MDHEN, CDR2 SYDVKM. There are 16 residues in the CDR3. Here the CDR3 reads CASSLKTGTAKNIQYF. CDR3 in DNA: TGTGCCAGCAGTCTTAAGACAGGGACGGCCAAAAACATTCAGTACTTC. Drawing the rest from reference TRBV28 and TRBJ2-4, the complete variable domain is DVKVTQSSRYLVKRTGEKVFLECVQDMDHENMFWYRQDPGLGLRLIYFSYDVKMKEKGDIPEGYSVSREKKERFSLILESASTNQTSMYLCASSLKTGTAKNIQYFGAGTRLSVL.

The chain has TRBV29-1 and TRBJ2-5; D is possibly TRBD1 (5 bases). CDR3 size: 12 residues. Deletions cut 4 bases from V and 2 bases from J, with 8 bases between. CDR1 SQVTM and CDR2 ANQGSEA come from the germline V gene. The CDR3 loop reads CSVGGLQETQYF. In nucleotides, the CDR3 is TGCAGCGTTGGGGGCCTACAAGAGACCCAGTACTTC.

In the case of this clonotype: A much larger clone sits a single nucleotide away, making a read error possible. The chain has TRBV7-2 and TRBJ2-5, with D possibly TRBD1 on 5 matching bases. This CDR3 has 13 residues. V was clipped by 5 bases and J by 3 bases, with 10 bases between them. The germline gives CDR1 SGHTA, CDR2 FQGNSA. CDR3 protein: CASSQGLEETQYF. DNA of the CDR3: TGTGCCAGCAGCCAGGGCCTGGAAGAGACCCAGTACTTC.

J is TRBJ1-4 and V is TRBV30; D unclear. CDR1 and CDR2 from the germline V gene are GTSNPN and SVGIG (reference sequence). V lost 3 bases, J lost 8 bases, and 19 bases lay in between. CDR3 size: 15 residues. The CDR3 reads CAWRNGLESGEKLFF. The CDR3 DNA is TGTGCCTGGAGAAATGGGTTGGAGTCCGGAGAAAAACTGTTTTTT. Filled out from reference TRBV30 and TRBJ1-4, the complete variable domain reads SQTIHQWPATLVQPVGSPLSLECTVEGTSNPNLYWYRQAAGRGLQLLFYSVGIGQISSEVPQNLSASRPQDRQFILSSKKLLLSDSGFYLCAWRNGLESGEKLFFGSGTQLSVL.

The J gene is TRBJ2-2, the V gene TRBV2; TRBD2 might be the D (6 bases). The V gene's germline CDR1 is SNHLY and CDR2 FYNNEI. Trimming shortened V by 6 bases and J by 5 bases, and 16 bases separated the two germline ends. The length of the CDR3 is 15 residues. The CDR3 sequence: CASSNRETRTGELFF. CDR3 DNA sequence: TGTGCCAGCAGCAATCGGGAGACGAGGACCGGGGAGCTGTTTTTT.

DNA of the CDR3: TGTGCCAGCTCCCGTGGACTAGCGGGAGCCTACGAGCAGTACTTC. It codes for CASSRGLAGAYEQYF. This chain uses TRBV18 with TRBJ2-7; 13 bases align to TRBD2. Germline loops: CDR1 KGHSH, CDR2 LQKENI. The CDR3 length is 15 residues. V gave up 6 bases and J gave up 2 bases; unmatched junction bases: 4.

Note on this clonotype: This may come from a read error, since a much larger clone is one base off. The rearrangement links TRBV11-2 to TRBJ2-7; 9 bases agree with TRBD2. V shed 1 base and J 5 bases; nucleotides not matched to a gene: 12. The CDR3 sequence is 17 residues long. Germline lookup yields CDR1 SGHAT and CDR2 FQNNGV. Here the CDR3 reads CASSLAGGGVTEDEQYF. The CDR3 bases are TGTGCCAGCAGCTTAGCGGGCGGGGGGGTTACGGAGGACGAGCAGTACTTC.

This clonotype turned up a few times. This rearrangement joins TRBV12-3 or TRBV12-4 to TRBJ1-1; no clear D. The V end lost 1 base, the J end lost 7 bases, and 13 bases lay between the germline ends. The CDR3 extends over 14 amino acids. Here the CDR3 DNA reads TGTGCCAGCAGTTTAGAGACACGCCTAGGTGAAGCTTTCTTT. The encoded protein is CASSLETRLGEAFF.

This clonotype was detected a few times. The CDR3 sequence: CASSLLGTSGYEQYF. The CDR3 DNA is TGTGCCAGCAGCTTATTAGGGACTAGCGGTTACGAGCAGTACTTC. V is TRBV7-2 and J is TRBJ2-7; the match to TRBD2 covers 11 bases. V was clipped by 2 bases and J by 4 bases; unmatched bases: 4. This CDR3 is 15 amino acids long. The germline gives CDR1 SGHTA, CDR2 FQGNSA.

Here the CDR3 reads CSARDPTGGYTF. The CDR3 DNA reads TGCAGTGCTAGAGATCCAACGGGAGGCTACACCTTC. V and J are TRBV20-1 and TRBJ1-2; D is unclear. This CDR3 comprises 12 residues. CDR1 is DFQATT and CDR2 is SNEGSKA in the germline V gene (reference sequence). Trimming cost V 0 bases and J 8 bases, with 10 bases left between them.

Notes on this clonotype: A single base separates this from a much larger clone, so it may be a read error. V usage is TRBV6-1 and J usage is TRBJ2-2; D is possibly TRBD1 (5 bases). The germline V and J ends were trimmed by 5 bases and 4 bases, with 8 bases remaining between them. This CDR3 has 13 amino acids. The V gene's germline CDR1 is MNHNS and CDR2 SASEGT. Here the CDR3 DNA reads TGTGCCAGCAGTCCCCAGGGCACCGGGGAGCTGTTTTTT. Protein sequence: CASSPQGTGELFF.

This clonotype was seen a handful of times. The chain uses TRBV20-1 and TRBJ1-2; 10 nucleotides agree with TRBD1. The length of the CDR3 is 15 residues. Germline CDR1 is DFQATT and CDR2 is SNEGSKA (reference sequence). V was clipped by 5 bases and J by 4 bases; unmatched bases: 10. The chain's CDR3 is CSAPNPGQGFYGYTF. The CDR3 DNA follows: TGCAGTGCTCCTAACCCGGGACAGGGGTTCTATGGCTACACCTTC.